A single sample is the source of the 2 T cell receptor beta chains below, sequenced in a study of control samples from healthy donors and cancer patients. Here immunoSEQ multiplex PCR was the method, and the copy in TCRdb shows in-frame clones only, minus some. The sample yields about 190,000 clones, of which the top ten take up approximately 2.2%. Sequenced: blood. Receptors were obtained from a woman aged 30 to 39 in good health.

CDR3 residues: CATSDPQQGANYGYTF. DNA for the CDR3: TGTGCCACCAGTGATCCGCAACAGGGAGCTAACTATGGCTACACCTTC. The chain combines TRBV24-1 with TRBJ1-2; the D gene is possibly TRBD1 (6 bases). Germline CDR1 and CDR2: KGHDR and SFDVKD. The CDR3 contains 16 residues. The V end lost 3 bases, the J end lost 0 bases, and 13 bases lay between the germline ends.

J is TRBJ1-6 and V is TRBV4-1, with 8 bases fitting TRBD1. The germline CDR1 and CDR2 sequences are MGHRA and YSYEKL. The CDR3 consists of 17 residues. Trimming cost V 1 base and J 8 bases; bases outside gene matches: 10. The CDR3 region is CASSQVYSRGLYSPLHF. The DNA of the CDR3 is TGCGCCAGCAGCCAAGTGTATTCCAGGGGGCTTTATTCACCCCTCCACTTT.